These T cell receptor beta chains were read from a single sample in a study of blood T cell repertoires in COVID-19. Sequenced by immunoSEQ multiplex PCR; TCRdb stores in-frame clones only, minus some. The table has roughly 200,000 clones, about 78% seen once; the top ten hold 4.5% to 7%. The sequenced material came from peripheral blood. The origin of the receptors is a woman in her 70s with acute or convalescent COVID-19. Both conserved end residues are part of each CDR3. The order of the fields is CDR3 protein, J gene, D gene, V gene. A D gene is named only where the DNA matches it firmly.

cdr3_aa: CASSSGTGLDYGYTF; j_call: TRBJ1-2; d_call: TRBD1; v_call: TRBV27
cdr3_aa: CASSLAGRGREQYF; j_call: TRBJ2-7; d_call: NA; v_call: TRBV5-4
cdr3_aa: CASSFGDTLYEQYF; j_call: TRBJ2-7; d_call: NA; v_call: TRBV27
cdr3_aa: CASSLGGGYGYTF; j_call: TRBJ1-2; d_call: NA; v_call: TRBV12-3/TRBV12-4
cdr3_aa: CASSLPGDQNTEAFF; j_call: TRBJ1-1; d_call: NA; v_call: TRBV5-4
cdr3_aa: CASSTDQPGGTYGYTF; j_call: TRBJ1-2; d_call: NA; v_call: TRBV19
cdr3_aa: CASSKDTAFSYEQYF; j_call: TRBJ2-7; d_call: NA; v_call: TRBV21-1
cdr3_aa: CASSPGNRGAGRETQYF; j_call: TRBJ2-5; d_call: TRBD1; v_call: TRBV14
cdr3_aa: CAWSVGGDTGELFF; j_call: TRBJ2-2; d_call: TRBD2; v_call: TRBV30
cdr3_aa: CASSPSRGNYGYTF; j_call: TRBJ1-2; d_call: TRBD1; v_call: TRBV2
cdr3_aa: CASSESHARTGEEKLFF; j_call: TRBJ1-4; d_call: TRBD1; v_call: TRBV7-2
cdr3_aa: CASSTTGKHSYEQYF; j_call: TRBJ2-7; d_call: TRBD1; v_call: TRBV5-6
cdr3_aa: CASSQDLGPRWTGELFF; j_call: TRBJ2-2; d_call: NA; v_call: TRBV14
cdr3_aa: CASSLPGGYGYTF; j_call: TRBJ1-2; d_call: TRBD1; v_call: TRBV28
cdr3_aa: CASSAFTDTQYF; j_call: TRBJ2-3; d_call: NA; v_call: TRBV9
cdr3_aa: CASSPNRVSNEQFF; j_call: TRBJ2-1; d_call: NA; v_call: TRBV19
cdr3_aa: CATSRDNFSGNTIYF; j_call: TRBJ1-3; d_call: NA; v_call: TRBV15
cdr3_aa: CASSWLTSGETQYF; j_call: TRBJ2-5; d_call: NA; v_call: TRBV6-5
cdr3_aa: CASSLQNNEKLFF; j_call: TRBJ1-4; d_call: NA; v_call: TRBV11-2
cdr3_aa: CASGGDRGSTPWGYYGYTF; j_call: TRBJ1-2; d_call: TRBD1; v_call: TRBV9
cdr3_aa: CASSSPGQSRYGYTF; j_call: TRBJ1-2; d_call: NA; v_call: TRBV11-2
cdr3_aa: CASSPRGHNQDEQFF; j_call: TRBJ2-1; d_call: TRBD1; v_call: TRBV2
cdr3_aa: CASSRDYQETQYF; j_call: TRBJ2-5; d_call: NA; v_call: TRBV3-1/TRBV3-2
cdr3_aa: CASTKAGGFNEQFF; j_call: TRBJ2-1; d_call: TRBD2; v_call: TRBV27
cdr3_aa: CSVLGQSGPQAFF; j_call: TRBJ1-1; d_call: TRBD1; v_call: TRBV29-1
cdr3_aa: CAISLRAGTSTDTQYF; j_call: TRBJ2-3; d_call: TRBD2; v_call: TRBV10-3
cdr3_aa: CASSLKGAKNIQYF; j_call: TRBJ2-4; d_call: NA; v_call: TRBV28
cdr3_aa: CASSYGSGSSYNEQFF; j_call: TRBJ2-1; d_call: NA; v_call: TRBV5-6
cdr3_aa: CASSSPGQSSLSYTF; j_call: TRBJ1-2; d_call: TRBD1; v_call: TRBV28
cdr3_aa: CASSLPYSDNEQFF; j_call: TRBJ2-1; d_call: NA; v_call: TRBV27
cdr3_aa: CATQEYTTGETEAFF; j_call: TRBJ1-1; d_call: TRBD1; v_call: TRBV2